A single sample gave rise to the 8 T cell receptor beta chains below, sequenced in a study of T cells after posttransplantation cyclophosphamide. Clones were read by immunoSEQ multiplex PCR, and TCRdb kept only the in-frame ones, dropping some. This sample has a few thousand clones, with approximately 78% found just once. Cyclophosphamide on days +3 and +4 followed busulfan-fludarabine conditioning and a marrow graft. The starting material was PBMCs, obtained after an allogeneic stem cell transplant with post-transplant cyclophosphamide. The receptor set was obtained from a female patient in her 50s who received an allogeneic stem cell transplant from a related donor, was CMV-positive, and had no GVHD. Some T cells may be transferred from the graft donor.

This clone was counted a few times. This chain connects TRBV6-9 to TRBJ2-2, with D tentatively TRBD2 (6 bases). Trimming took off 6 bases at V and 4 bases at J, with 15 bases between the two ends. The CDR3 contains 15 residues. Looked up from germline, CDR1 is MNHGY and CDR2 is SVAAGI. The CDR3 DNA is TGTGCCAGCAGCCTCGGACAAGCGGGCACCGGGGAGCTGTTTTTT. This encodes CASSLGQAGTGELFF.

V usage is TRBV9 and J usage is TRBJ2-2; the D is unclear. The CDR3 spans 12 residues. CDR1 is SGDLS, CDR2 YYNGEE, per germline. Trimming cost V 3 bases and J 7 bases, with 7 bases left between them. The CDR3 loop is CASSANGGELFF. CDR3 in DNA: TGTGCCAGCAGCGCTAACGGCGGGGAGCTGTTTTTT.

The chain is built from TRBV5-1 and TRBJ2-2; perhaps TRBD1 as D (6 bases). Germline V gives CDR1 SGHRS, CDR2 YFSETQ. Deletions cut 5 bases from V and 8 bases from J, with 22 bases between. The CDR3 has 16 amino acids. CDR3 DNA sequence: TGCGCCAGCAGGCGAATTGCGGACAGACCGATGGGGGAGCTGTTTTTT. This sequence encodes CASRRIADRPMGELFF.

This clone was detected a few times. The V gene is TRBV5-1, the J gene TRBJ1-1; perhaps TRBD1 as D (5 bases). V shed 1 base and J shed 2 bases, with 9 bases lying between them. The length of the CDR3 is 14 residues. The germline gives CDR1 SGHRS, CDR2 YFSETQ. The CDR3 sequence is CASSLTGSNTEAFF. DNA of the CDR3: TGCGCCAGCAGCTTGACAGGTAGTAACACTGAAGCTTTCTTT.

Only a few counts were recorded for this clone. This chain links TRBV4-2 with TRBJ2-1; 12 positions agree with TRBD2. V lost 0 bases, J lost 8 bases, and 5 bases stayed unmatched. Germline V gives CDR1 LGHNA, CDR2 YNFKEQ. This CDR3 spans 16 amino acids. CDR3 amino acids: CASSQDMTSGSYEQFF. CDR3 nucleotide sequence: TGTGCCAGCAGCCAAGATATGACTAGCGGGAGCTATGAGCAGTTCTTC.

This chain connects TRBV5-1 to TRBJ1-2, with 9 bases matching TRBD1. V shed 0 bases, J shed 7 bases, and the junction held 4 bases outside the gene matches. The germline V gene has CDR1 SGHRS and CDR2 YFSETQ. CDR3 length: 14 amino acids. CDR3 DNA: TGCGCCAGCAGCTTGGCACAGGGGGCAGGTGGCTACACCTTC. Translating gives CASSLAQGAGGYTF. Full variable domain (rest looked up from reference TRBV5-1 and TRBJ1-2): KAGVTQTPRYLIKTRGQQVTLSCSPISGHRSVSWYQQTPGQGLQFLFEYFSETQRNKGNFPGRFSGRQFSNSRSEMNVSTLELGDSALYLCASSLAQGAGGYTFGSGTRLTVV.

This clone was picked up one time. In nucleotides, the CDR3 is TGTGCCAGCAGTGGTCGGGTCGCCCGGACAGGGACAGATACGCAGTATTTT. It codes for CASSGRVARTGTDTQYF. The J gene is TRBJ2-3, the V gene TRBV7-9; 8 nucleotides align to TRBD1. V shed 6 bases and J 3 bases; nucleotides not matched to a gene: 14. Germline CDR1 is SEHNR and CDR2 is FQNEAQ (reference sequence). The CDR3 has 17 residues.

This chain connects TRBV2 to TRBJ1-6; D gene uncertain. V lost 0 bases and J 3 bases, leaving 15 bases between the germline ends. The CDR3 length is 18 residues. Per the germline V gene, CDR1 is SNHLY and CDR2 is FYNNEI. The CDR3 coding sequence is TGTGCCAGCAGTGAAGCCCCTACGAACAGTCTCTATAATTCACCCCTCCACTTT. Residues: CASSEAPTNSLYNSPLHF.